This T cell receptor beta chain appears in the sequencing data of a study of blood T cell repertoires in COVID-19 (TCRdb year 2020). At the level of the whole study: Samples from collaborators originated in the United States, Italy and Spain and spanned both the acute and convalescent phases of COVID-19. The material from the prospective study consisted of cDNA or gDNA derived from T cells, B-cell-depleted T cells, or PBMCs. Deeply sampled blood TCRbeta repertoires from subjects exposed to, actively infected with, or recovered from COVID-19 were included in the dataset. The repertoires were released in a freely available public database intended as a resource for research on the immune response to SARS-CoV-2. The samples were drawn from two sources: the first 160 participants of the ongoing ImmuneRACE study, and 1,000 to 1,500 subjects contributed by 6 global collaborators. The sample metadata nearly always contained a de-identified subject ID, COVID-19 status, age in years and sex. HLA class I and class II types, where available, came from metadata supplied by the sample provider rather than from assay-based typing. What the study reported, not specific to this receptor: How much clinical and demographic metadata was included differed by source and by participant, and the metadata was provided uncurated.

From the germline V gene, CDR1 is MNHEY and CDR2 is SVGAGI. V has 6 bases trimmed and J has 2 bases trimmed; junction bases matching no gene number 9. From the cysteine up to the phenylalanine, the CDR3 has a length of 15 residues. The kept DNA is CDR3 alone, 45 bases in frame from the first base. Enrolling through a virtual design, the prospective study's participants ranged in age from roughly 18 to 90 years and lived across roughly 23 United States geographic areas. In the prospective study, participants were assigned to cohorts based on the clinical history participants reported in a screening survey and a study questionnaire. Recovered participants in ImmuneRACE Cohort 3 were defined by two consecutive negative NP/OP PCR tests, clearance by a healthcare professional, or resolution of symptoms. In the prospective study, whole blood, serum and a nasopharyngeal or oropharyngeal swab were collected from each participant by mobile phlebotomists. Prospective study participants could optionally give additional blood draws and questionnaires over an approximately 2-month period. Prospective study blood samples were shipped either frozen or at room temperature before DNA extraction.

The immunoSEQ Assay, a bias-controlled multiplex PCR, was used to amplify TCRbeta CDR3 regions from genomic DNA. In the original analysis: The number of nucleated cells in each sample was estimated by amplification of reference gene primers within the assay. To quantify the absolute abundance of each unique TCRbeta CDR3 rearrangement, sequence reads were collapsed and filtered. For each sample, productive Simpson clonality was calculated as the square root of Simpson's diversity index across productive rearrangements. TCRdb limited this immuneACCESS table to in-frame rearrangements with V and J called. A share of clones is missing; checked studies link under half to unresolved V genes, and the rest is unexplained. V, J and clone size are those of that table, while D and trimming were read from the DNA. Within this sample are 200,000 to 250,000 clones, with roughly 87% of them counted one time only. The ten top clones hold 9.5% to 14% of the sample.

Turning to this clone: Its antigen is not yet known. Base qualities are not provided; no much larger clone lies one nucleotide away.

This sequence uses TRBV6-5 and TRBJ2-7; 8 central bases correspond to TRBD2. Sequenced input: PBMCs or T cells enriched from blood (not recorded which). The receptor was derived from a man aged 25 to 45 who had recovered from COVID-19. The nucleotide sequence reads TGTGCCAGCAGGATGAGCGGGGGTCCTACCTACGAGCAGTACTTC. The translation is CASRMSGGPTYEQYF.